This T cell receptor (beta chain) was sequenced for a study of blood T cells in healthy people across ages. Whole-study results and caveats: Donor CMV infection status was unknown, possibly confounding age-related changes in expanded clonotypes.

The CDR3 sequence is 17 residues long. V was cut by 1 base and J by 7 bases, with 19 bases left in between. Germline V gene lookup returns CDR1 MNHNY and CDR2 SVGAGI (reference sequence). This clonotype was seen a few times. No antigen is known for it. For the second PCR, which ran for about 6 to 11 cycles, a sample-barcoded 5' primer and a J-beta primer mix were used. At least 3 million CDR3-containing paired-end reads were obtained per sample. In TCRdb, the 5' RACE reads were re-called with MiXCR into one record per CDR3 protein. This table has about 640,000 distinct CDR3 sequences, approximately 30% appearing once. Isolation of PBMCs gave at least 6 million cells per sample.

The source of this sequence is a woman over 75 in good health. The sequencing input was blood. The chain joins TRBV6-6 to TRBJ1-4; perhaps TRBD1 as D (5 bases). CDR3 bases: TGTGCCAGCAGTTACTTAAAAGGACATCCAGGCGGTGAAAAACTGTTTTTT. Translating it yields CASSYLKGHPGGEKLFF.